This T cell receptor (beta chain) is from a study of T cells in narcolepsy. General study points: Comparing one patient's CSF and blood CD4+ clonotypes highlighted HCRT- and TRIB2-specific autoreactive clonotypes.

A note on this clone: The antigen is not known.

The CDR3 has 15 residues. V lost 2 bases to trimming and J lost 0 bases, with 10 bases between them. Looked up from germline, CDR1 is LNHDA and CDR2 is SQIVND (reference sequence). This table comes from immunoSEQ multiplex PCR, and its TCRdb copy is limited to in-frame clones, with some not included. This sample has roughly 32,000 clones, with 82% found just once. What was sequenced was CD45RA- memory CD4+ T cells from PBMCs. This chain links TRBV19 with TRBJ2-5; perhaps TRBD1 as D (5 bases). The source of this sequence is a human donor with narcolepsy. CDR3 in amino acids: CASSIQSGNQETQYF. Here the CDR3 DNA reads TGTGCCAGTAGTATACAGTCAGGGAACCAAGAGACCCAGTACTTC.